This record looks at one T cell receptor beta chain sequence and its context. Its antigen is currently unknown. V lost 7 bases, J lost 2 bases, and 5 bases stayed unmatched. CDR1 SNHLY and CDR2 FYNNEI come from the germline V gene. The CDR3 covers 16 residues. The data derive from a study of graft-versus-host responses after intestinal transplantation. At the level of the study: Recipients had transplants, and these were multivisceral, liver-intestinal, or isolated intestinal. Every transplant recipient was induced with anti-thymocyte globulin, then maintained on tacrolimus and steroids for two to four years.

Overall study results and limits: Recipient marrow held GvH clones, some first seen in ileum or blood. The presence of high graft-versus-host to host-versus-graft clonal ratios in allografts characterized patients with graft-donor T cell macrochimerism.

Here immunoSEQ multiplex PCR was the method, and the copy in TCRdb shows in-frame clones only, minus some. The sample shows tens of thousands of clones, 92% of them seen only once. Material: PBMCs, obtained 98 days after intestinal transplantation. V is TRBV2 and J is TRBJ2-2; 12 bases map to TRBD2. This sequence originates from a human patient who received an intestinal transplant, so some T cells may come from the graft donor. CDR3 loop: CASMRLAGENTGELFF. The CDR3 coding sequence is TGTGCCAGCATGAGACTAGCGGGAGAAAACACCGGGGAGCTGTTTTTT.